These 28 T cell receptor beta chains originate from one sample sequenced in a study of CXCR3-negative and CXCR3-positive naive CD8 T cells. All TRB cDNA libraries came from 5' RACE performed with UMI labels. Following a re-call of the 5' RACE reads, TCRdb has one entry per CDR3 protein and lacks DNA. With more than 100,000 distinct CDR3 sequences in the sample, the ten largest clones hold roughly 0.39%. Study-wide points: TRB CDR3s of CXCR3-positive naive cells were more hydrophobic than those of CXCR3-negative naive cells.

What these receptors recognize is not known. Sequencing was performed on naive CXCR3+ CD8+ T cells from blood. Subset indicated: CD45RO-CCR7+CD27+CD95- naive CD8+ T cells expressing CXCR3 (TNR3+). Source of these receptors: a human donor in good health. Some clones in this sample may be carry-over from other donors' samples.

V and J are TRBV7-9 and TRBJ2-3; as DNA is missing, the TRBD1 call by TCRdb cannot be tested. In germline, CDR1 is SEHNR, CDR2 FQNEAQ (reference sequence). This CDR3 is built from 14 residues. CDR3 sequence: CASSSTADRNTQYF.

The J gene is TRBJ1-5, the V gene TRBV6-1; TCRdb's D gene call, TRBD1, goes unchecked for lack of DNA. Germline-derived CDR1 and CDR2 are MNHNS and SASEGT. The CDR3 consists of 16 residues. The CDR3 sequence is CASSVVGGYSNQPQHF.

The chain couples TRBV6-5 to TRBJ1-2; TCRdb indicates TRBD1, and absent DNA this call remains unverified. Germline V gene lookup returns CDR1 MNHEY and CDR2 SVGAGI. This CDR3 spans 15 amino acids. CDR3 sequence: CASRYGDSPSYGYTF.

The CDR3: CASSLLPPGGSQDTQYF. The chain links TRBV5-1 to TRBJ2-3; with no DNA, the TCRdb D assignment of TRBD2 cannot be verified. The CDR3 has 17 residues. The germline V gene encodes CDR1 SGHRS and CDR2 YFSETQ.

V usage is TRBV29-1 and J usage is TRBJ1-1; TCRdb's D call of TRBD1 is untestable without DNA. CDR3 length: 17 amino acids. The germline V gene has CDR1 SQVTM and CDR2 ANQGSEA. The CDR3 protein is CSVEDRGGPEMNTEAFF.

The chain is built from TRBV6-5 and TRBJ1-6. Looked up from germline, CDR1 is MNHEY and CDR2 is SVGAGI. This CDR3 has 18 residues. CDR3: CTSSYSHSPASGNSPLHF.

The rearrangement joins TRBV15 to TRBJ2-2; the TRBD1 assignment by TCRdb is unverifiable without DNA. The CDR3 consists of 16 residues. In germline, CDR1 is LNHNV, CDR2 YYDKDF (reference sequence). The CDR3 loop reads CATSRGKKGYTGELFF.

The chain couples TRBV28 to TRBJ2-5; the TCRdb call, TRBD2, lacks DNA for checking. The CDR3 length is 17 residues. CDR1 and CDR2 (germline): MDHEN, SYDVKM. CDR3 sequence reads: CASSLRGGSNVGETQYF.

Here the CDR3 reads CASSYLRSSGLQETQYF. The chain links TRBV6-5 to TRBJ2-5; TCRdb gives TRBD2 as the D gene, but with no DNA this cannot be confirmed. Germline V gives CDR1 MNHEY, CDR2 SVGAGI. This CDR3 has 17 residues.

V gene TRBV5-5 combines with J gene TRBJ2-7; the TCRdb D gene call, TRBD2, has no DNA to confirm it. This CDR3 is 16 amino acids long. The germline V gene has CDR1 SGHKS and CDR2 YYEKEE (reference sequence). The CDR3 sequence is CASSLGFGGVSYEQYF.

The chain has TRBV21-1 and TRBJ2-7; checking the TCRdb D call of TRBD2 is not possible without DNA. TRBV21-1 is a documented pseudogene. The CDR3 has 16 amino acids. CDR3 residues: CASSKAPLAGVYEQYF.

The chain is built from TRBV6-2 or TRBV6-3 and TRBJ2-1; the TCRdb D gene call, TRBD2, has no DNA to confirm it. There are 13 residues in the CDR3. Germline CDR1 MNHEY, CDR2 SVGEGT. CDR3 protein: CASSYGGSNEQFF.

The rearrangement uses TRBV6-5 and TRBJ2-7. The germline CDR1 and CDR2 sequences are MNHEY and SVGAGI. CDR3 size: 15 residues. The CDR3 loop reads CASSYRNRGTDEQYF.

The rearrangement links TRBV7-9 to TRBJ2-1; TCRdb designates TRBD1, a call that cannot be tested without DNA. Germline V CDR1 and CDR2: SEHNR, FQNEAQ (reference sequence). The CDR3 covers 15 residues. This CDR3 is CASSLAGASYNEQFF.

The chain combines TRBV10-3 with TRBJ1-1; TCRdb names TRBD1, which stays unverified in the absence of DNA. Germline V CDR1 and CDR2: ENHRY, SYGVKD. This CDR3 is built from 17 residues. The chain's CDR3 is CAISSPGTGPMNTEAFF.

The chain joins TRBV20-1 to TRBJ2-7; TCRdb proposes TRBD2, but this gene call is untestable without DNA. The CDR3 has 16 residues. The germline gives CDR1 DFQATT, CDR2 SNEGSKA (reference sequence). Here the CDR3 reads CSARVAWSSGSYEQYF.

The chain couples TRBV6-2 or TRBV6-3 to TRBJ2-1; TCRdb designates TRBD1, a call that cannot be tested without DNA. The V gene's germline CDR1 is MNHEY and CDR2 SVGEGT. There are 14 residues in the CDR3. This CDR3 is CASSYPDRYNEQFF.

V is TRBV30 and J is TRBJ2-7; TCRdb's assignment of TRBD1 cannot be checked, as there is no DNA. CDR1 and CDR2 from the germline V gene are GTSNPN and SVGIG (reference sequence). This CDR3 comprises 13 residues. CDR3 sequence: CAWSVGQYYEQYF.

The gene calls are TRBV7-9 and TRBJ2-5; TCRdb's assignment of TRBD1 cannot be checked, as there is no DNA. The CDR3 runs to 15 residues. Germline CDR1 is SEHNR and CDR2 is FQNEAQ (reference sequence). CDR3 amino acids: CASSLGSGTEETQYF.

The chain couples TRBV29-1 to TRBJ2-3; there is no DNA to check the TCRdb D call of TRBD1. Germline CDR1 and CDR2: SQVTM and ANQGSEA. The CDR3 spans 16 residues. The CDR3 protein is CSVEEFGGGRTDTQYF.

The gene calls are TRBV28 and TRBJ1-1. In germline, CDR1 is MDHEN, CDR2 SYDVKM. The CDR3 consists of 14 residues. The CDR3 loop is CASRLAAVGTEAFF.

The gene calls are TRBV28 and TRBJ2-7; TCRdb's D call of TRBD1 is untestable without DNA. CDR3 length: 13 amino acids. The germline V gene has CDR1 MDHEN and CDR2 SYDVKM. CDR3 loop: CASSPRGPYEQYF.

This rearrangement joins TRBV20-1 to TRBJ1-5; TCRdb's assignment of TRBD1 cannot be checked, as there is no DNA. CDR1 is DFQATT, CDR2 SNEGSKA, per germline (reference sequence). CDR3 length: 15 amino acids. CDR3 region: CSARDRGLGNQPQHF.

The chain carries TRBV21-1 and TRBJ2-7; TCRdb designates TRBD1, a call that cannot be tested without DNA. TRBV21-1 has pseudogene status. The CDR3 runs 15 residues. The CDR3 region is CASRITRDGPYEQYF.

The J gene is TRBJ2-6, the V gene TRBV5-6; TCRdb names TRBD2, which stays unverified in the absence of DNA. The CDR3 runs 19 residues. Germline loops: CDR1 SGHDT, CDR2 YYEEEE. CDR3 sequence reads: CASSLGYWTRQSGANVLTF.

V usage is TRBV29-1 and J usage is TRBJ1-2; the TCRdb D gene call, TRBD1, has no DNA to confirm it. CDR1 and CDR2 (germline): SQVTM, ANQGSEA. The CDR3 contains 15 residues. The CDR3 region is CSVEDEATGAYGYTF.

The chain employs TRBV7-2 and TRBJ2-1; TCRdb's D gene call, TRBD1, goes unchecked for lack of DNA. CDR1 and CDR2 (germline): SGHTA, FQGNSA. The CDR3 is made up of 14 amino acids. This CDR3 is CASRTGGFGTEQFF.

This rearrangement joins TRBV20-1 to TRBJ2-3; the D call from TCRdb, TRBD2, cannot be confirmed without DNA. The germline V gene encodes CDR1 DFQATT and CDR2 SNEGSKA (reference sequence). This CDR3 contains 16 residues. The CDR3 protein is CSARSGRGPATDTQYF.